This paragraph covers one T cell receptor (beta chain) sequence. These data are taken from a study of blood T cell repertoires in COVID-19. Turning to the study itself: Acute and convalescent COVID-19 specimens originated in the United States, Italy and Spain.

In the original processing: Counts of nucleated cells, estimated from reference gene primer amplification, were obtained. Libraries were prepared by immunoSEQ multiplex PCR; TCRdb keeps only in-frame clonotypes and omits some of them. That table supplies the V and J calls and clone size; D and trimming were determined from the DNA. The data hold 300,000 to 400,000 clones, with approximately 87% observed a single time. The V end lost 0 bases, the J end lost 1 base, and 9 bases lay between the germline ends. Germline-derived CDR1 and CDR2 are LGHNA and YSLEER. The CDR3 is 15 amino acids. The sample consisted of peripheral blood. This TCR was sampled from a woman aged 50 to 65 who had recovered from COVID-19. The rearrangement links TRBV4-3 to TRBJ1-1; D uncertain. The CDR3: CASSQDLGRNTEAFF. The CDR3 DNA is TGCGCCAGCAGCCAAGATCTTGGGAGGAACACTGAAGCTTTCTTT.